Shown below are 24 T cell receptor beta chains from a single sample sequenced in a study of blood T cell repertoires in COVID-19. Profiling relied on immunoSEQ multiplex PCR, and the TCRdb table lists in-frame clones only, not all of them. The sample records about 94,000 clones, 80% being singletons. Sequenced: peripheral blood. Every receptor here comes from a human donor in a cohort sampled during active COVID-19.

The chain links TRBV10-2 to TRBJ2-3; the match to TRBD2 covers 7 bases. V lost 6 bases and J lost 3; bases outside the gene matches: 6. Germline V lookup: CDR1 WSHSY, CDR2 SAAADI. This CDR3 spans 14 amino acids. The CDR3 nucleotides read TGCGCCAGCAGCCGAGCGGGACCGACAGATACGCAGTATTTT. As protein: CASSRAGPTDTQYF.

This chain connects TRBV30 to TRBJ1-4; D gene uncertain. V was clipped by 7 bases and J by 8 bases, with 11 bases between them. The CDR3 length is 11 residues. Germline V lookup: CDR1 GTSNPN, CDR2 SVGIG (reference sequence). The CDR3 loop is CAYKTGEKLFF. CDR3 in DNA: TGTGCCTATAAGACGGGAGAAAAACTGTTTTTT.

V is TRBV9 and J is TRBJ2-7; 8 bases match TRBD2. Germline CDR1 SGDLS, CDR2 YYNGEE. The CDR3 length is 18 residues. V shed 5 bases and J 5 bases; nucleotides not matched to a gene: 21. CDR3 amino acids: CASSFPRPQAGEIDEQYF. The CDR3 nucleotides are TGTGCCAGCAGTTTTCCCCGCCCCCAAGCGGGAGAAATAGACGAGCAGTACTTC.

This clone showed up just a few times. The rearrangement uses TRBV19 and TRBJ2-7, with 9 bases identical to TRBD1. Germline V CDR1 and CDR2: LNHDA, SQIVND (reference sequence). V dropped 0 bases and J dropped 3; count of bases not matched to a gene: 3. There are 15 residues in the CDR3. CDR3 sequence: CASSIDGTGNYEQYF. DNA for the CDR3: TGTGCCAGTAGTATAGACGGGACAGGGAACTACGAGCAGTACTTC.

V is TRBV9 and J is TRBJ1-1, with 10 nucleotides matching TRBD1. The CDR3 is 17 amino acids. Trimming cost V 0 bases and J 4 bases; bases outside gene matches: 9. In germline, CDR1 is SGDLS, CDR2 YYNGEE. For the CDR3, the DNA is TGTGCCAGCAGCGTAGGGACAGGGGGTAGCGGAGGCACTGAAGCTTTCTTT. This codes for CASSVGTGGSGGTEAFF.

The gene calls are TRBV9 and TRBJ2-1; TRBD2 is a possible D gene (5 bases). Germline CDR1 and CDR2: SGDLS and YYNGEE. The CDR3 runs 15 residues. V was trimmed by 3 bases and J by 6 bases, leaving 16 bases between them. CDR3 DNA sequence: TGTGCCAGCAGCGCCCAAGAGGGCGCCTTCAATGAGCAGTTCTTC. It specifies CASSAQEGAFNEQFF.

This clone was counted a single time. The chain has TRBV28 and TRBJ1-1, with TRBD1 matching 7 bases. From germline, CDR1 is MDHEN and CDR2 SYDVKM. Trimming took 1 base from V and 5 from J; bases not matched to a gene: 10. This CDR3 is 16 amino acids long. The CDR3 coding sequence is TGTGCCAGCAGTTTATTCCCCGGGACAGCTAAAACTGAAGCTTTCTTT. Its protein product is CASSLFPGTAKTEAFF.

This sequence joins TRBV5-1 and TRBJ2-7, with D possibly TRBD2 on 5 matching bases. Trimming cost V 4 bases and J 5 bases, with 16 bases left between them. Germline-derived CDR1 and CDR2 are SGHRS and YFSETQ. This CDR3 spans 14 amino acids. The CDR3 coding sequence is TGCGCCAGCAGCCGAGGGCTTTCGGGCCACGAGCAGTACTTC. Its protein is CASSRGLSGHEQYF.

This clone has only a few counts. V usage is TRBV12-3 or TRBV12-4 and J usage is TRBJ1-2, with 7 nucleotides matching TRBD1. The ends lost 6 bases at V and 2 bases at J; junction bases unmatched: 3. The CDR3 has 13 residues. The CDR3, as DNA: TGTGCCAGCAGGAGGGACAGCAACTATGGCTACACCTTC. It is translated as CASRRDSNYGYTF.

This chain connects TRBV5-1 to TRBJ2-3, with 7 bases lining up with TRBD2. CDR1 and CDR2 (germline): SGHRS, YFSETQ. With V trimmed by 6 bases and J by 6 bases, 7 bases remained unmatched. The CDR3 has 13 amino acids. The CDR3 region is CASTGGGRDTQYF. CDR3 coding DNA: TGCGCCAGCACCGGCGGGGGACGGGATACGCAGTATTTT.

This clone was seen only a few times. The CDR3 loop reads CAISERGQQPSSGNTIYF. In nucleotides, the CDR3 is TGTGCCATCAGTGAGAGGGGCCAACAGCCCAGCTCTGGAAACACCATATATTTT. The chain combines TRBV10-3 with TRBJ1-3; D may be TRBD1 (5 bases). From germline, CDR1 is ENHRY and CDR2 SYGVKD. This CDR3 is 18 amino acids long. The V end was cut by 2 bases, the J end by 0 bases, with 17 bases between.

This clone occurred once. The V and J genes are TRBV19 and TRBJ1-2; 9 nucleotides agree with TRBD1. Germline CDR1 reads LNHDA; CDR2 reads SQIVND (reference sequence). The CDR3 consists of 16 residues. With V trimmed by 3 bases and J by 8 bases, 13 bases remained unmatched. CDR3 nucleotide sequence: TGTGCCAGTAGTATTGGGGGGACAGGGAGATTCCTAGGCTACACCTTC. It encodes CASSIGGTGRFLGYTF.

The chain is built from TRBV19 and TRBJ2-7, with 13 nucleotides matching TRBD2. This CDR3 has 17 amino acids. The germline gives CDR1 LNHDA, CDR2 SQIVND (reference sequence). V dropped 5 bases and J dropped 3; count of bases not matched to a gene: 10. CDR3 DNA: TGTGCCAGTAGTTCTCGCCTCGGGACTAGCGGGAACTACGAGCAGTACTTC. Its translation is CASSSRLGTSGNYEQYF.

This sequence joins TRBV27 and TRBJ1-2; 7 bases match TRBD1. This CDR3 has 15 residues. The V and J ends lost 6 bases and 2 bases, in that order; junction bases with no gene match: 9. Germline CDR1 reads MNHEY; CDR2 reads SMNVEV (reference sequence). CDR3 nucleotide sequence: TGTGCCAGCAGCCCAGTGACAGGGCTGAACTATGGCTACACCTTC. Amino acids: CASSPVTGLNYGYTF.

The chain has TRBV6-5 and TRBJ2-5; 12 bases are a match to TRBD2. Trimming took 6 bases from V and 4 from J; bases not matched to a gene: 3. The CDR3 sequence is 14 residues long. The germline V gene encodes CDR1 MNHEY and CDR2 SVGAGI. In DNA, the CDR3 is TGTGCCAGCAGCCTGGGACTAGCGGGAGAGACCCAGTACTTC. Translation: CASSLGLAGETQYF.

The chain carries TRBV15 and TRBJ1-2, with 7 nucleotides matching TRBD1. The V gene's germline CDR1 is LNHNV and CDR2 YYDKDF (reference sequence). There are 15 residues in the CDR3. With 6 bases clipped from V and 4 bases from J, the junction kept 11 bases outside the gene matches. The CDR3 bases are TGTGCCACCAGAGTCTCCGGGACAGTAACCTATGGCTACACCTTC. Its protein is CATRVSGTVTYGYTF.

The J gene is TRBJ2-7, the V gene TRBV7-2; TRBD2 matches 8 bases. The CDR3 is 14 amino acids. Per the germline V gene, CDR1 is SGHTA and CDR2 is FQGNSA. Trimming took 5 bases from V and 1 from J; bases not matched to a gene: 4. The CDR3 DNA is TGTGCCAGCAGCCGGGGGGGAGAGTCCTACGAGCAGTACTTC. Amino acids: CASSRGGESYEQYF.

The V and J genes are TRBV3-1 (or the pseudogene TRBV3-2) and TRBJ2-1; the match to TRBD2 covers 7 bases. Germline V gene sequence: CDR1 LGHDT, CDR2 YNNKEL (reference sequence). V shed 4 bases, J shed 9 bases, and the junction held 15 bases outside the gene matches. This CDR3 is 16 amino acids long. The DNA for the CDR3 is TGTGCCAGCAGCCCACCTCTGACGGGAGGAGCGGCTGAGCAGTTCTTC. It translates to CASSPPLTGGAAEQFF.

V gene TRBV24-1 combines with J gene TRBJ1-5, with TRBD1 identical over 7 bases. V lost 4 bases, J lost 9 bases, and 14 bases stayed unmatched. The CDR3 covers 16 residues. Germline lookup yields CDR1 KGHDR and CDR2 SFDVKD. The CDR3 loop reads CATSDGRGSGGSPQHF. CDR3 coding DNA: TGTGCCACCAGTGACGGAAGGGGTTCAGGGGGATCGCCCCAGCATTTT.

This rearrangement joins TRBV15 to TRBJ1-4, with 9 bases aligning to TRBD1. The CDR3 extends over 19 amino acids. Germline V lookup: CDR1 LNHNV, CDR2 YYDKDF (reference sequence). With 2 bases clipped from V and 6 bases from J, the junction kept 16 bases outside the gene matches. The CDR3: CATSRNTGTGIFKYEKLFF. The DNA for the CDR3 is TGTGCCACCAGCAGAAATACCGGGACAGGGATTTTTAAGTATGAAAAACTGTTTTTT.

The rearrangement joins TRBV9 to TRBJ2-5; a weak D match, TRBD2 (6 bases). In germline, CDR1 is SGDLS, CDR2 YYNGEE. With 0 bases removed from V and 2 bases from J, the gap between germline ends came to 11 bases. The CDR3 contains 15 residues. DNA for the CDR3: TGTGCCAGCAGCGTAGGCGGAGGGGCACAAGAGACCCAGTACTTC. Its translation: CASSVGGGAQETQYF.

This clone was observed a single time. DNA of the CDR3: TGTGCCAGCAGCCTAGGGACTAGCGGGAGTATGGAGACCCAGTACTTC. Its translation: CASSLGTSGSMETQYF. V usage is TRBV5-8 and J usage is TRBJ2-5, with 14 bases lining up with TRBD2. CDR1 and CDR2 (germline): SGHTS, YDEGEE. The CDR3 runs 16 residues. The junction had 7 bases not matched to a gene; V was cut back by 4 bases and J by 5 bases.

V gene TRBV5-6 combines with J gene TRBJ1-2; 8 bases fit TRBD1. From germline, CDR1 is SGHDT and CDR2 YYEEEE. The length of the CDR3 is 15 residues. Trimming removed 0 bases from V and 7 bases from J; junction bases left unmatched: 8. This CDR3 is CASSLGMRQGAGYTF. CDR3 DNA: TGTGCCAGCAGCTTGGGGATGCGGCAGGGGGCTGGCTACACCTTC.

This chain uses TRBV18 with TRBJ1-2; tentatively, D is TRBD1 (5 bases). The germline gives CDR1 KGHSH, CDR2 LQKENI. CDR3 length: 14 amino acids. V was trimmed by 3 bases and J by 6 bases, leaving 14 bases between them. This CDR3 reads CASSPAGRGDGYTF. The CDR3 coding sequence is TGTGCCAGCTCACCCGCTGGAAGGGGCGATGGCTACACCTTC.